Listed here are 6 T cell receptor beta chains from one sample, sequenced in a study of blood T cell repertoires in COVID-19. Profiling relied on immunoSEQ multiplex PCR, and the TCRdb table lists in-frame clones only, not all of them. The sample lists roughly 300,000 clones, approximately 84% occurring once. Sequencing was carried out using peripheral blood. Receptor source: a human donor with COVID-19, enrolled during active disease. The donor label of this sample is uncertain.

The CDR3 bases are TGTGCCAGTAGTATAGAGGGCCAACACTCCTACAATGAGCAGTTCTTC. This sequence encodes CASSIEGQHSYNEQFF. The chain links TRBV19 to TRBJ2-1; D remains ambiguous. V was shortened by 0 bases and J by 0 bases, with 9 bases between the two germline ends. This CDR3 comprises 16 residues. CDR1 LNHDA and CDR2 SQIVND come from the germline V gene (reference sequence).

The V gene is TRBV30, the J gene TRBJ2-7; maybe TRBD2 (6 bases). Germline CDR1 is GTSNPN and CDR2 is SVGIG (reference sequence). Trimming stripped 0 bases from V and 6 bases from J, with 15 bases between. This CDR3 is built from 14 residues. In nucleotides, the CDR3 is TGTGCCTGGAGTGTAGGCAGGGAGGCCGCCGAGCAGTACTTC. It is translated as CAWSVGREAAEQYF. Supplemented by reference TRBV30 and TRBJ2-7, the full variable domain reads SQTIHQWPATLVQPVGSPLSLECTVEGTSNPNLYWYRQAAGRGLQLLFYSVGIGQISSEVPQNLSASRPQDRQFILSSKKLLLSDSGFYLCAWSVGREAAEQYFGPGTRLTVT.

The CDR3 here is CASSLAGGRTGELFF. Here the CDR3 DNA reads TGTGCCAGCAGCTTGGCCGGCGGGAGAACCGGGGAGCTGTTTTTT. The gene calls are TRBV5-5 and TRBJ2-2, with TRBD2 matching over 7 bases. With 0 bases clipped from V and 5 bases from J, the junction kept 4 bases outside the gene matches. Germline V gene lookup returns CDR1 SGHKS and CDR2 YYEKEE (reference sequence). The CDR3 contains 15 residues.

This clone was detected once. This rearrangement joins TRBV29-1 to TRBJ2-5; no clear D gene. There are 12 residues in the CDR3. Trimming stripped 7 bases from V and 5 bases from J, with 14 bases between. Germline CDR1 and CDR2: SQVTM and ANQGSEA. For the CDR3, the DNA is TGCAGCGCCCCGCGCGCTGGTGAGACCCAGTACTTC. It encodes CSAPRAGETQYF.

Regarding this clone: The junction does not match germline at one end; this may be a read error. This rearrangement joins TRBV7-7 to TRBJ2-5, with 11 bases aligning to TRBD1. Germline CDR1 SSHAT, CDR2 FNYEAQ (reference sequence). CDR3 length: 16 amino acids. CDR3 nucleotides: TGTGCTAGCAGCTTAGGCGGGACAGGGGGCCAAGAGACCCAGTACTTC. Protein: CASSLGGTGGQETQYF.

This sequence joins TRBV6-1 and TRBJ2-7, with 8 bases identical to TRBD1. The CDR3 sequence is 15 residues long. Per germline, CDR1 MNHNS and CDR2 SASEGT. After removal of 3 bases from V and 0 bases from J, the junction contained 4 bases not matched to a gene. For the CDR3, the DNA is TGTGCCAGCAGTGACCCGGGACAGGTCTCCTACGAGCAGTACTTC. As protein: CASSDPGQVSYEQYF.